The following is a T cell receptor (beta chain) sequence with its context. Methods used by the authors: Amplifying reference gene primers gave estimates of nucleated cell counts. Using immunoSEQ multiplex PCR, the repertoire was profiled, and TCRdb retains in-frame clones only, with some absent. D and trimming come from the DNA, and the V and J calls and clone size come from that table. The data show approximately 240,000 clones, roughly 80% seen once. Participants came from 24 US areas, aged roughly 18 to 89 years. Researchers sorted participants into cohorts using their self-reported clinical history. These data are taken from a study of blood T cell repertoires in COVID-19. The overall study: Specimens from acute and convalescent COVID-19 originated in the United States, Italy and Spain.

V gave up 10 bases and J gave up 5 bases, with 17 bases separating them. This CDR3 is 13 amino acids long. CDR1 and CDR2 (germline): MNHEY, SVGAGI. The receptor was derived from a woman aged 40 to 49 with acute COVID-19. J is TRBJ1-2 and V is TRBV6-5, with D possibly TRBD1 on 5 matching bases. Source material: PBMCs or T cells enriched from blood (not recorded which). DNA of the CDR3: TGTGCCACCCACGGAGGGACGGGGTATGGCTACACCTTC. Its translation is CATHGGTGYGYTF.